The 28 T cell receptor beta chains listed next were all sequenced from one sample in a study of T cell repertoires in cytomegalovirus infection. Using its own MiXCR run on the reads, TCRdb lists one record per CDR3 protein. The sample records roughly 350,000 distinct CDR3 sequences, about 35% being singletons. Which antigens these TCRs recognize remains unknown. The specimen comprised cultured PBMCs, sampled from culture after CMV antigen stimulation. These receptors all come from a human donor in good health (CMV status not recorded). Some clones in this sample may be carry-over from other donors' samples.

V is TRBV19 and J is TRBJ2-7; 8 bases are shared with TRBD1. There are 15 residues in the CDR3. J lost 0 bases, V lost 5 bases, and 6 bases had no gene match. Germline V gene data show CDR1 as LNHDA and CDR2 as SQIVND (reference sequence). CDR3 DNA: TGTGCCAGTAGTGCCGGACAGGGCCTCTCCTACGAGCAGTACTTC. Translation: CASSAGQGLSYEQYF.

This clonotype was counted at least ten times. The gene calls are TRBV7-2 and TRBJ1-6; 8 positions agree with TRBD1. Germline V gene lookup returns CDR1 SGHTA and CDR2 FQGNSA. Unmatched junction bases numbered 12, after V lost 5 bases and J lost 9 bases. The CDR3 consists of 16 residues. As DNA, the CDR3 is TGTGCCAGCAGCCTCCGAGGGACAGGAGGTGGTTCACCCCTCCACTTT. Translating gives CASSLRGTGGGSPLHF.

The rearrangement links TRBV5-1 to TRBJ2-7; 9 positions agree with TRBD2. There are 15 residues in the CDR3. CDR1 is SGHRS and CDR2 is YFSETQ in the germline V gene. V dropped 0 bases and J dropped 5; count of bases not matched to a gene: 6. The CDR3 DNA sequence: TGCGCCAGCAGCTTGGGAGGGACTAGCTCTGACGAGCAGTACTTC. Residues: CASSLGGTSSDEQYF.

The rearrangement uses TRBV7-9 and TRBJ2-7, with D perhaps TRBD2 (6 bases). The V end lost 4 bases, the J end lost 7 bases, and 20 bases lay between the germline ends. The CDR3 extends over 15 amino acids. Germline values: CDR1 SEHNR, CDR2 FQNEAQ (reference sequence). The CDR3 region is CASSSVGRLGSEQYF. The CDR3 DNA reads as TGTGCCAGCAGCTCAGTGGGGCGGCTCGGGAGTGAGCAGTACTTC.

The chain uses TRBV20-1 and TRBJ2-3; a possible D gene is TRBD2 (6 bases). The CDR3 contains 15 residues. Germline CDR1 is DFQATT and CDR2 is SNEGSKA (reference sequence). Trimming shortened V by 3 bases and J by 5 bases, and 18 bases separated the two germline ends. In DNA form, the CDR3 reads TGCAGTGCTAGTTCGAGTAGCGGAGGCAAAGATACGCAGTATTTT. Its protein product is CSASSSSGGKDTQYF.

This clonotype was recorded only once. V and J are TRBV6-2 or TRBV6-3 and TRBJ2-4, with D tentatively TRBD1 (6 bases). Deletions cut 2 bases from V and 7 bases from J, with 12 bases between. The CDR3 loop spans 14 amino acids. The germline gives CDR1 MNHEY, CDR2 SVGEGT. The CDR3 region has the DNA TGTGCCAGCAGTTACGGGCAGGGGCGGAACATTCAGTACTTC. Protein: CASSYGQGRNIQYF.

In DNA, the CDR3 is TGTGCCAGCAGTTACTCGATGGGAAGGTTCTACGAGCAGTACTTC. Its protein is CASSYSMGRFYEQYF. The chain combines TRBV6-2 or TRBV6-3 with TRBJ2-7, with D unclear. The V end was cut by 0 bases, the J end by 3 bases, with 12 bases between. The CDR3 spans 15 residues. Per the germline V gene, CDR1 is MNHEY and CDR2 is SVGEGT.

The CDR3 sequence: CASSPHGSGRGDTQYF. Here the CDR3 DNA reads TGCGCCAGCAGCCCTCATGGGAGCGGGAGAGGCGATACGCAGTATTTT. The gene calls are TRBV4-3 and TRBJ2-3; 8 bases line up with TRBD2. The CDR3 has 16 amino acids. Germline V gene lookup returns CDR1 LGHNA and CDR2 YSLEER. V gave up 4 bases and J gave up 6 bases; unmatched junction bases: 12.

As regards this clonotype: Compared with germline, one end of the junction differs, possibly owing to a read error. As DNA, the CDR3 is TGTGCCAGCAGCTGGAATTACAATGTGCAGTTCTTC. The encoded protein is CASSWNYNVQFF. The V and J genes are TRBV11-2 and TRBJ2-1, with unresolved D. The CDR3 has 12 amino acids. In germline, CDR1 is SGHAT, CDR2 FQNNGV.

A few counts support this clonotype. The CDR3 is CASSAPLAGGEQYF. The CDR3 DNA reads TGTGCCAGCAGCGCCCCACTAGCGGGAGGCGAGCAGTACTTC. This rearrangement joins TRBV6-1 to TRBJ2-7; 12 bases agree with TRBD2. Germline V lookup: CDR1 MNHNS, CDR2 SASEGT. The V and J ends lost 6 bases and 6 bases, in that order; junction bases with no gene match: 6. The CDR3 consists of 14 residues.

This clonotype was observed a handful of times. The rearrangement links TRBV6-1 to TRBJ2-1; 14 nucleotides match TRBD2. The V and J ends lost 6 bases and 7 bases, in that order; junction bases with no gene match: 8. The germline V gene encodes CDR1 MNHNS and CDR2 SASEGT. The CDR3 runs to 16 residues. The CDR3 bases are TGTGCCAGCAGCGATGGGACTAGCGGGAGAGGGAATGAGCAGTTCTTC. Translated: CASSDGTSGRGNEQFF.

This clonotype occurred once. The rearrangement links TRBV28 to TRBJ1-1, with TRBD1 matching 10 bases. Germline values: CDR1 MDHEN, CDR2 SYDVKM. J was trimmed by 1 base and V by 6 bases; bases with no gene match: 5. CDR3 length: 15 amino acids. This chain's CDR3 is CASRSRQGANTEAFF. The CDR3 nucleotides read TGTGCCAGCAGGTCTCGACAGGGGGCGAACACTGAAGCTTTCTTT.

This clonotype has a count of ten or more. The rearrangement uses TRBV11-2 and TRBJ2-3; D not certain. From germline, CDR1 is SGHAT and CDR2 FQNNGV. V was clipped by 1 base and J by 1 base, with 6 bases between them. The CDR3 sequence is 14 residues long. The CDR3 DNA sequence: TGTGCCAGCAGCTTAGCTTGGGGCACAGATACGCAGTATTTT. Its protein is CASSLAWGTDTQYF. The variable domain in full, with the rest retrieved from reference TRBV11-2 and TRBJ2-3, is EAGVAQSPRYKIIEKRQSVAFWCNPISGHATLYWYQQILGQGPKLLIQFQNNGVVDDSQLPKDRFSAERLKGVDSTLKIQPAKLEDSAVYLCASSLAWGTDTQYFGPGTRLTVL.

In this sample, this clonotype turned up once. J is TRBJ1-1 and V is TRBV12-3 or TRBV12-4; TRBD1 might be the D (6 bases). The V gene lost 3 bases and the J gene lost 5 bases, with 10 bases spanning the gap. The CDR3 consists of 13 residues. The CDR3 here is CASSFQGRTEAFF. The CDR3 DNA sequence: TGTGCCAGCAGTTTCCAGGGGAGAACTGAAGCTTTCTTT.

V is TRBV12-3 or TRBV12-4 and J is TRBJ1-1; TRBD1 aligns across 10 bases. Trimming took 7 bases from V and 2 from J; bases not matched to a gene: 7. This CDR3 has 15 amino acids. CDR3 DNA sequence: TGTGCCAGCACTCCCGGGACAGGGGCTAACACTGAAGCTTTCTTT. Protein sequence: CASTPGTGANTEAFF.

This clonotype occurred a few times. V usage is TRBV4-3 and J usage is TRBJ2-7, with 13 positions matching TRBD2. This CDR3 contains 17 residues. In germline, CDR1 is LGHNA, CDR2 YSLEER. V was clipped by 5 bases and J by 2 bases; unmatched bases: 9. The CDR3 reads CASSRTSGSSPPYEQYF. The CDR3 bases are TGCGCCAGCAGCAGGACTAGCGGGAGCTCTCCGCCCTACGAGCAGTACTTC.

This clonotype was detected only a few times. The chain employs TRBV7-8 and TRBJ1-4, with D unclear. The length of the CDR3 is 15 residues. V gave up 1 base and J gave up 4 bases, with 10 bases separating them. Germline CDR1 SGHVS, CDR2 FQNEAQ. DNA for the CDR3: TGTGCCAGCAGCTTAGAGGCAGGACTTAATGAAAAACTGTTTTTT. Residues: CASSLEAGLNEKLFF.

This clonotype came up a few times. The chain has TRBV7-6 and TRBJ2-3; 13 bases match TRBD2. Trimming removed 3 bases from V and 2 bases from J; junction bases left unmatched: 8. The CDR3 runs 18 residues. Germline CDR1 and CDR2: SGHVS and FNYEAQ. The CDR3 nucleotides read TGTGCCAGCAGCTTCGGCGGACTAGCGGGAGAGTACACAGATACGCAGTATTTT. It translates to CASSFGGLAGEYTDTQYF.

The chain links TRBV7-8 to TRBJ1-3; D is uncertain. The CDR3 length is 17 residues. CDR1 is SGHVS and CDR2 is FQNEAQ in the germline V gene. The V gene lost 6 bases and the J gene lost 0 bases, with 18 bases spanning the gap. In DNA form, the CDR3 reads TGTGCCAGCAGACCCCCCCAACGACGGGACTCTGGAAACACCATATATTTT. Translating it yields CASRPPQRRDSGNTIYF.

This chain connects TRBV14 to TRBJ2-5, with unresolved D. CDR1 is SGHDN, CDR2 FVKESK, per germline. The V end lost 4 bases, the J end lost 2 bases, and 11 bases lay between the germline ends. The CDR3 sequence is 14 residues long. CDR3 protein: CASSPRHGQETQYF. CDR3 DNA sequence: TGTGCCAGCAGCCCTAGACACGGTCAAGAGACCCAGTACTTC.

V and J are TRBV28 and TRBJ1-1, with 10 bases lining up with TRBD1. The CDR3 is 15 amino acids. V dropped 5 bases and J dropped 6; count of bases not matched to a gene: 9. Germline V lookup: CDR1 MDHEN, CDR2 SYDVKM. The CDR3, as DNA: TGTGCCAGCAGTCCCACCCGGACAGGGGGTGCTGAAGCTTTCTTT. Translating it yields CASSPTRTGGAEAFF. Complete variable domain (other parts from reference TRBV28 and TRBJ1-1): DVKVTQSSRYLVKRTGEKVFLECVQDMDHENMFWYRQDPGLGLRLIYFSYDVKMKEKGDIPEGYSVSREKKERFSLILESASTNQTSMYLCASSPTRTGGAEAFFGQGTRLTVV.

The chain uses TRBV6-1 and TRBJ1-1; tentative D call: TRBD1 (5 bases). Germline V gene lookup returns CDR1 MNHNS and CDR2 SASEGT. This CDR3 has 15 residues. V was trimmed by 5 bases and J by 4 bases, leaving 17 bases between them. In nucleotides, the CDR3 is TGTGCCAGCAGTCCCTTTCCAGGGTCCCCCACTGAAGCTTTCTTT. This translates into CASSPFPGSPTEAFF.

This clonotype has more than one count but fewer than ten. This chain connects TRBV6-2 or TRBV6-3 to TRBJ2-7, with TRBD1 matching 9 bases. The CDR3 has 15 residues. Germline V CDR1 and CDR2: MNHEY, SVGEGT. J gave up 0 bases and V 6 bases, and 6 bases lay outside the gene matches. The CDR3 spells CASRTGTGSSYEQYV. CDR3 coding DNA: TGTGCCAGCAGGACCGGGACAGGGAGCTCCTACGAGCAGTACGTC.

The gene calls are TRBV7-2 and TRBJ2-1, with D unresolved. Germline CDR1 reads SGHTA; CDR2 reads FQGNSA. V dropped 1 base and J dropped 4 bases, with 14 bases sitting between them. The CDR3 extends over 16 amino acids. The CDR3 bases are TGTGCCAGCAGCTTAGTGTCAACAAGCTCTTACAATGAGCAGTTCTTC. Translating it yields CASSLVSTSSYNEQFF.

This clonotype occurred many times. V usage is TRBV11-2 and J usage is TRBJ1-2; tentative D call: TRBD1 (6 bases). This CDR3 region has 14 residues. Germline assignment: CDR1 SGHAT and CDR2 FQNNGV. The V end was cut by 4 bases, the J end by 2 bases, with 11 bases between. Here the CDR3 reads CASSSGEGNYGYTF. In DNA, the CDR3 is TGTGCCAGCAGCTCAGGGGAGGGGAACTATGGCTACACCTTC.

CDR3 bases: TGTGCCAGCAGTTTGGTTGGGGTAAGAGGCTACACCTTC. Translating gives CASSLVGVRGYTF. The chain combines TRBV12-3 or TRBV12-4 with TRBJ1-2; no clear D. This CDR3 region has 13 residues. V lost 3 bases and J lost 8, with 13 bases in between.

This clonotype was counted a few times. The gene calls are TRBV7-2 and TRBJ2-1, with TRBD1 as a possible D gene (6 bases). Germline V gene lookup returns CDR1 SGHTA and CDR2 FQGNSA. With 4 bases removed from V and 0 bases from J, the gap between germline ends came to 10 bases. There are 15 residues in the CDR3. The CDR3 here is CASSSTGSSYNEQFF. CDR3 DNA: TGTGCCAGCAGCTCGACAGGTAGCTCCTACAATGAGCAGTTCTTC.

This clonotype was observed a handful of times. The chain has TRBV19 and TRBJ1-2; D may be TRBD1 (5 bases). The V end lost 6 bases, the J end lost 5 bases, and 13 bases lay between the germline ends. CDR1 is LNHDA, CDR2 SQIVND, per germline (reference sequence). The CDR3 loop spans 13 amino acids. CDR3 nucleotide sequence: TGTGCCAGTAGCCCCTCCCGACAGTATGGCTACACCTTC. This codes for CASSPSRQYGYTF.